A single T cell receptor beta chain is shown here with its context. Its antigen remains unidentified. Primers: 52 TRBV forward and 13 TRBJ reverse. Profiled with immunoSEQ multiplex PCR; TCRdb holds only in-frame clones, not every one. The sample has roughly 32,000 clones, about 89% seen once. This sample is part of a study of regulatory T cells. Findings and limits, study-wide: Skewed V and J usage and few unique V-J pairs marked patient repertoires, most in Tregs. In CD3G-deficient patients, conventional CD4+ T cells were enriched for hydrophobic CDR3 residues at positions 6 and 7.

V shed 3 bases and J shed 3 bases, with 21 bases lying between them. This CDR3 has 17 residues. Germline CDR1 is MNHNS and CDR2 is SASEGT. A couple of CD3G-deficient patients had more severe autoimmunity; all had some. Patients, 2 to 39 years old, had expanded memory T-cell proportions. Source material: conventional CD4+ T cells sorted from blood. This chain joins TRBV6-1 and TRBJ2-7; possible D gene TRBD2, 6 bases. The receptor comes from a person aged 18 to 30 with CD3G deficiency. Here the CDR3 reads CASSDLRRARTGYEQYF. DNA of the CDR3: TGTGCCAGCAGTGACTTAAGGAGGGCCCGCACGGGCTACGAGCAGTACTTC.